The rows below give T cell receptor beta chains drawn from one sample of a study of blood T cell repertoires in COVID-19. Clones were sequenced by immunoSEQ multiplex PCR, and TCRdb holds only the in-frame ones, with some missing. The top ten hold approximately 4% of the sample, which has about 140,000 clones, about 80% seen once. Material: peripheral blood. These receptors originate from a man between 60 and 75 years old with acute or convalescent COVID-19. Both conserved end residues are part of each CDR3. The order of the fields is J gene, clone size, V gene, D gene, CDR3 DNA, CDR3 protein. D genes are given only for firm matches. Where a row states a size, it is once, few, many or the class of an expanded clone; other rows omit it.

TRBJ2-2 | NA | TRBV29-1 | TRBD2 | TGCAGCGTTACCCGGACTAGCGGGGTCAACACCGGGGAGCTGTTTTTT | CSVTRTSGVNTGELFF
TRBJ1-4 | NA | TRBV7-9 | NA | TGTGCCAGCAGCCCCATGGACAGAAATGAAAAACTGTTTTTT | CASSPMDRNEKLFF
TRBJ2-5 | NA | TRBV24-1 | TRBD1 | TGTGCCACCAGTGAAGCCGGGACAGGTTCTCAAGAGACCCAGTACTTC | CATSEAGTGSQETQYF
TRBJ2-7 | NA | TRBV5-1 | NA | TGCGCCAGCACCCCAGACAGTGCCTACGAGCAGTACTTC | CASTPDSAYEQYF
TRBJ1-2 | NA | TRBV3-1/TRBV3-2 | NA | TGTGCCAGCAGCCGTTCAGGGCTTAAGACTCGCTACACCTTC | CASSRSGLKTRYTF
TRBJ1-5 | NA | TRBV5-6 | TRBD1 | TGTGCCAGCAGCTTCTCCCGACAGGGGCGGAATCAGCCCCAGCATTTT | CASSFSRQGRNQPQHF
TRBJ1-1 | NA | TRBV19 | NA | TGTGCCAGTAGTAAAGGGAGCACCCCGGAGACTGAAGCTTTCTTT | CASSKGSTPETEAFF
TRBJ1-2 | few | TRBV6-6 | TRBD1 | TGTGCCAGCAGCAGGACAGGGGGCGGAGGCTACACCTTC | CASSRTGGGGYTF
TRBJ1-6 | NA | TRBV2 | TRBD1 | TGTGCCAGCAGTGAAACAGGGGGCTTAAGCTCCTATAATTCACCCCTCCACTTT | CASSETGGLSSYNSPLHF
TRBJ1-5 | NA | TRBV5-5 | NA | TGTGCCAGCAGCTGGGGAGCAGGTGAGGATCAGCCCCAGCATTTT | CASSWGAGEDQPQHF
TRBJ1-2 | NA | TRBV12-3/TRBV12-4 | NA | TGTGCCAGCAGTTTTGAGGTCGGCGGCTACACCTTC | CASSFEVGGYTF
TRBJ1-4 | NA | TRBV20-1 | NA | TGCAGTGCCGACCCCGGGGGTCGGCTGTTTTTT | CSADPGGRLFF
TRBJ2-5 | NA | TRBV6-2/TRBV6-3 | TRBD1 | TGTGCCAGCAGTCGACAGGGACGGGAGACCCAGTACTTC | CASSRQGRETQYF
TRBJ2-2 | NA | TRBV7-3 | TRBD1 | TGTGCCAGCGGTGGACAGGGTGGTGCCGGGGAGCTGTTTTTT | CASGGQGGAGELFF
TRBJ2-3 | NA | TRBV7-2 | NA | TGTGCCAGCAGCTTAAGGCGGGGGCAGGGCACAGATACGCAGTATTTT | CASSLRRGQGTDTQYF
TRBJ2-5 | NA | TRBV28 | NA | TGTGCCAGCAGTCCGGGACACTGGGAGACCCAGTACTTC | CASSPGHWETQYF
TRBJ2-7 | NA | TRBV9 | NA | TGTGCCAGCAGCTCCTCGACAGGTGGGGTATACGAGCAGTACTTC | CASSSSTGGVYEQYF
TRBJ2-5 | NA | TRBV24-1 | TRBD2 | TGTGCCACCAGTGCAACTTTAGCGGGAACGGAGACCCAGTACTTC | CATSATLAGTETQYF
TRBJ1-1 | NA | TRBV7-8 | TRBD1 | TGTGCCAGCAGCAAGACAGGGCATACCTCCGCAGCTTTCTTT | CASSKTGHTSAAFF
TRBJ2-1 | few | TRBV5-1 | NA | TGCGCCAGCAGCGTTTTCCAGAATGAGCAGTTCTTC | CASSVFQNEQFF
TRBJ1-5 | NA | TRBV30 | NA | TGTGCCTGGAGTGTACAGGGCGGACAGCCCCAGCATTTT | CAWSVQGGQPQHF
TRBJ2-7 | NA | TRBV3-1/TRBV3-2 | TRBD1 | TGTGCCAGCAGCCCAGGGGGCACTACCGAGCAGTACTTC | CASSPGGTTEQYF
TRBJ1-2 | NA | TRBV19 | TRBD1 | TGTGCCAGTAGTCCACGGGACAGGGTGTATGGCTACACCTTC | CASSPRDRVYGYTF
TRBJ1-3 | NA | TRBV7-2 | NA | TGTGCCAGCAGCTTAGCTCGCTCTGGAAACACCATATATTTT | CASSLARSGNTIYF
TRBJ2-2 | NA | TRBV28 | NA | TGTGCCAGCAGTCAACCAGGGGTATCGGCGGCCGGGGAGCTGTTTTTT | CASSQPGVSAAGELFF
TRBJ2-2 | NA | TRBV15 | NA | TGTGCCACCAGCAGGAGCAAAATCGGGGAGCTGTTTTTT | CATSRSKIGELFF
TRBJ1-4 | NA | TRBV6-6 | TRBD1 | TGTGCCAGCAGTTACTCAGGGGACAGGGGTGAAAAACTGTTTTTT | CASSYSGDRGEKLFF
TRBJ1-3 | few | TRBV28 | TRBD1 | TGTGCCAGCAGTTTAGGCAGGACAGGGGACATCATATATTTT | CASSLGRTGDIIYF
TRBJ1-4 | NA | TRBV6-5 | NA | TGTGCCAGCAGCCGAGGACAGAGTGAAAAACTGTTTTTT | CASSRGQSEKLFF
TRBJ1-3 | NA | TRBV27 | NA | TGTGCCAGCAGTGGGGCTTGGGGCTCTGGAAACACCATATATTTT | CASSGAWGSGNTIYF
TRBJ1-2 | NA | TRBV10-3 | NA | TGTGCCATCACCGACCGACAGGAGATAGACTATGGCTACACCTTC | CAITDRQEIDYGYTF
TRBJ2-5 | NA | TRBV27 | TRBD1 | TGTGCCAGCAGTTTAAGCAGGGGGTGGCAAGAGACCCAGTACTTC | CASSLSRGWQETQYF
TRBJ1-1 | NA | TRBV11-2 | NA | TGTGCCAGCAGGCGCTGGGGGCAGACTCACACTGAAGCTTTCTTT | CASRRWGQTHTEAFF
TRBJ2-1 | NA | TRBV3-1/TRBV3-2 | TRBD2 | TGTGCCAGCAGCCCGAGGACTAGCGGGCCTCAGCAGTTCTTC | CASSPRTSGPQQFF
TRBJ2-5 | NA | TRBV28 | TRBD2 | TGTGCCAGCAGTTCCCCCTCGCGGGAGGGCGGAGAGACCCAGTACTTC | CASSSPSREGGETQYF
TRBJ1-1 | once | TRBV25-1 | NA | TGTGCCAGCAGTGATCTATCCAACACTGAAGCTTTCTTT | CASSDLSNTEAFF